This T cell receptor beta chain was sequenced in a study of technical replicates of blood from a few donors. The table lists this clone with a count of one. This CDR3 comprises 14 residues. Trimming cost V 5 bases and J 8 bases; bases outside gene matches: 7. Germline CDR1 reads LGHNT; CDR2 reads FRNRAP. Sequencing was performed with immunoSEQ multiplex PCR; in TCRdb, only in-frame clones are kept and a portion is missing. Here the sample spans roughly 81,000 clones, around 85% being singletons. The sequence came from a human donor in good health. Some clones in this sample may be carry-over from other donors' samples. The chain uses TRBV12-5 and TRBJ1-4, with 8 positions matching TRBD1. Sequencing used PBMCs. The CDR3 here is CASGGTGVGEKLFF. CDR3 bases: TGTGCTAGTGGTGGGACAGGCGTTGGGGAAAAACTGTTTTTT.